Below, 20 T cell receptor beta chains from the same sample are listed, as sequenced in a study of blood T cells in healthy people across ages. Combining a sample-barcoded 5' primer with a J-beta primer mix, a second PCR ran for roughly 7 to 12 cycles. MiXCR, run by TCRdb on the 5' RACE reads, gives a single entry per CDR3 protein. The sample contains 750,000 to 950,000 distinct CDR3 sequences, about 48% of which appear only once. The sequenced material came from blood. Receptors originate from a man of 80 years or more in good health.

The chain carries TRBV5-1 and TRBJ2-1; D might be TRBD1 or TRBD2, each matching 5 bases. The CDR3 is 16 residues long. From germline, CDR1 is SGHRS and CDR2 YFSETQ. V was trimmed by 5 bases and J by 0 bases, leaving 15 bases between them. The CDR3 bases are TGCGCCAGCAGTTCTGCGGCAGGGACCTCCTACAATGAGCAGTTCTTC. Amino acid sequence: CASSSAAGTSYNEQFF.

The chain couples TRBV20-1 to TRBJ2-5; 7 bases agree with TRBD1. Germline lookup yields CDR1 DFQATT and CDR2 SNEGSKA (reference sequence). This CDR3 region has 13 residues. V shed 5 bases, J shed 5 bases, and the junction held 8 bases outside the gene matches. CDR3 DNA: TGCAGTGCTGGTGGGCAGACAGGGGAGACCCAGTACTTC. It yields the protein CSAGGQTGETQYF.

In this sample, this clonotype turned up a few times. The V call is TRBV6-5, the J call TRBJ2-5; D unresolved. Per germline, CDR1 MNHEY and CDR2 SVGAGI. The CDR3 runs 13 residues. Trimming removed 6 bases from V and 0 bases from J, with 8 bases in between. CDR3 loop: CASRAGHQETQYF. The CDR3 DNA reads TGTGCCAGCAGGGCCGGGCACCAAGAGACCCAGTACTTC.

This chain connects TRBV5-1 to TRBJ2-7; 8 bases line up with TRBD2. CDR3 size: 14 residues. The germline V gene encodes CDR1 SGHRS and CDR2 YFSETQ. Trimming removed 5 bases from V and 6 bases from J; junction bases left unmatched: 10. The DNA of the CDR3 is TGCGCCAGCAGGAGAGCGGGAGAGTTACGCGAGCAGTACTTC. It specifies CASRRAGELREQYF.

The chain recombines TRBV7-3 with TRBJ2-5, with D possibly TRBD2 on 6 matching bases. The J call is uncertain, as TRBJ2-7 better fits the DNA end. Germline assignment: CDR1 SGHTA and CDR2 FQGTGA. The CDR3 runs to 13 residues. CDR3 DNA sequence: TGTGCCAGCAGCTTCACGGGAGTCGGCGAGCAGTACTTC. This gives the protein CASSFTGVGEQYF.

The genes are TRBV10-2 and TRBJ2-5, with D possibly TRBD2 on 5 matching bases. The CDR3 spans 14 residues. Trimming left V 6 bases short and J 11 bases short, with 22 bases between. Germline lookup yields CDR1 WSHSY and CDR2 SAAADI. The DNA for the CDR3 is TGCGCCAGCAGGGAGGCGAGGCCAAACAATGAGCAGTACTTC. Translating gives CASREARPNNEQYF.

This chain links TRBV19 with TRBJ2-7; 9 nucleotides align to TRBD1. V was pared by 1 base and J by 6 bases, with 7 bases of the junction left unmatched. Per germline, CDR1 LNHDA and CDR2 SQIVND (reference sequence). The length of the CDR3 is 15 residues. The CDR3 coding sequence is TGTGCCAGTAGTATAGTCGGGACAGGGCAAGGCGAGCAGTACTTC. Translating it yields CASSIVGTGQGEQYF.

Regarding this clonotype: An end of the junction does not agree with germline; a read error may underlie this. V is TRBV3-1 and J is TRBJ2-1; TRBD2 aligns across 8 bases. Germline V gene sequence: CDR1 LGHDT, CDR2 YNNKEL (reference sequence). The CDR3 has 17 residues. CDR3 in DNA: TGTGCCAGCAGCCAAGACCCAGCGGGAGTCTCCTACAGTGAGCAGTTCTTC. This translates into CASSQDPAGVSYSEQFF.

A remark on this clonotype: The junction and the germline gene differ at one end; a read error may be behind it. This CDR3 is CTSSLIRRRTSGKEQFF. The DNA for the CDR3 is TGTACCAGCAGCTTAATCAGGAGACGGACTAGCGGGAAAGAGCAGTTCTTC. V gene TRBV4-2 combines with J gene TRBJ2-1; 12 bases fit TRBD2. The length of the CDR3 is 17 residues. CDR1 and CDR2 (germline): LGHNA, YNFKEQ.

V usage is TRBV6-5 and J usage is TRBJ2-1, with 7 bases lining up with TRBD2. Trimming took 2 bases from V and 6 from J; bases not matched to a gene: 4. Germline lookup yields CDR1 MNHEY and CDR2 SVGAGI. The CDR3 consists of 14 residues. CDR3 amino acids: CASSYGGSSNEQFF. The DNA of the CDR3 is TGTGCCAGCAGTTACGGCGGGAGTTCCAATGAGCAGTTCTTC.

The CDR3 spells CASSLGGYAFF. CDR3 sequence (DNA): TGTGCCAGCAGCTTAGGGGGTTATGCTTTCTTT. V gene TRBV11-2 combines with J gene TRBJ1-1; no definite D call. V was pared by 1 base and J by 11 bases, with 8 bases between. The CDR3 loop spans 11 amino acids. Germline loops: CDR1 SGHAT, CDR2 FQNNGV.

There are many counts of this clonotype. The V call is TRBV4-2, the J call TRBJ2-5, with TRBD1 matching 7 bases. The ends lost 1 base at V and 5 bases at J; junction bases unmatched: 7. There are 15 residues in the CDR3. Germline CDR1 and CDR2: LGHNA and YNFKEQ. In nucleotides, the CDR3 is TGTGCCAGCAGCCAAGCAGACAGGGTGGGGGAGACCCAGTACTTC. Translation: CASSQADRVGETQYF.

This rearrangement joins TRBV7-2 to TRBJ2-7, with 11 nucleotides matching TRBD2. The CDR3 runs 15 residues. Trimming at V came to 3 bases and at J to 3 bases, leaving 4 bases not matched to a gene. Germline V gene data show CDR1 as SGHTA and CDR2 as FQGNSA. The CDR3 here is CASSFAGLADYEQYF. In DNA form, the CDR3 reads TGTGCCAGCAGCTTCGCGGGACTAGCGGACTACGAGCAGTACTTC.

CDR3 region: CSARPTSGRDAYF. The CDR3 DNA is TGCAGTGCTAGACCGACTAGCGGCAGAGACGCGTATTTT. The chain links TRBV20-1 to TRBJ2-3, with 9 bases identical to TRBD2. Germline V gene data show CDR1 as DFQATT and CDR2 as SNEGSKA (reference sequence). This CDR3 has 13 amino acids. V gave up 2 bases and J gave up 14 bases; unmatched junction bases: 11.

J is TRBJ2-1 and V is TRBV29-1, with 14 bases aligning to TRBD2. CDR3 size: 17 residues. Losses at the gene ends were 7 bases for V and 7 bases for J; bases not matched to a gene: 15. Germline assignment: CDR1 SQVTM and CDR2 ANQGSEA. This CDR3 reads CSGGQGATSGRVNEQFF. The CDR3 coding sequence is TGCAGCGGCGGACAGGGGGCGACTAGCGGGAGGGTGAATGAGCAGTTCTTC.

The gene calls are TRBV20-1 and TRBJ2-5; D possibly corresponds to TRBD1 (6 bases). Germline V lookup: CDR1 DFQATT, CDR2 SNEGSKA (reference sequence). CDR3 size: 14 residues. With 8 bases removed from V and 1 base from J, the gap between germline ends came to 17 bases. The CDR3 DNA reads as TGCAGTCTGTCGGACAGATCAACCCAAGAGACCCAGTACTTC. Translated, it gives CSLSDRSTQETQYF.

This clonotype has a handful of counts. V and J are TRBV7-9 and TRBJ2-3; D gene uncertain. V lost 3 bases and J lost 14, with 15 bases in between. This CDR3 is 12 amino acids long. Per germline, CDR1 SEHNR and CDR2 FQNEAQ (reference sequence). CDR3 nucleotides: TGTGCCAGCAGCTTTGAGCACAGATACGCGTATTTT. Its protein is CASSFEHRYAYF.

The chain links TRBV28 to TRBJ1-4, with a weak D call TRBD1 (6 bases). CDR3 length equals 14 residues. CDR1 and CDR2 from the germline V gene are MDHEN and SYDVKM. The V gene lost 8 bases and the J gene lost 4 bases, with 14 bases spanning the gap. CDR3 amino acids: CASDAGTHNEKLFF. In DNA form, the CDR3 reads TGTGCCAGCGACGCGGGGACACATAATGAAAAACTGTTTTTT.

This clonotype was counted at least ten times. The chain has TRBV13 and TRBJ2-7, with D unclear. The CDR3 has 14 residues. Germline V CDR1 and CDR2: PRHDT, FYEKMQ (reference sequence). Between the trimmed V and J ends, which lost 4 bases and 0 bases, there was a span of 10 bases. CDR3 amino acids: CASSSGRSSYEQYF. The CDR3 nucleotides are TGTGCCAGCAGCTCCGGCAGGAGCTCCTACGAGCAGTACTTC.

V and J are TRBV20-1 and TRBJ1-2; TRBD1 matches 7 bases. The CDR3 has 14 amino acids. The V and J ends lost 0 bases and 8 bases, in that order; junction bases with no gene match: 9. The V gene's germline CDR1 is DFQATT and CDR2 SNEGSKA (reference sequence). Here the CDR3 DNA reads TGCAGTGCTAGAGACCTCAGGGGGGAGAAAGGCTACACCTTC. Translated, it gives CSARDLRGEKGYTF.